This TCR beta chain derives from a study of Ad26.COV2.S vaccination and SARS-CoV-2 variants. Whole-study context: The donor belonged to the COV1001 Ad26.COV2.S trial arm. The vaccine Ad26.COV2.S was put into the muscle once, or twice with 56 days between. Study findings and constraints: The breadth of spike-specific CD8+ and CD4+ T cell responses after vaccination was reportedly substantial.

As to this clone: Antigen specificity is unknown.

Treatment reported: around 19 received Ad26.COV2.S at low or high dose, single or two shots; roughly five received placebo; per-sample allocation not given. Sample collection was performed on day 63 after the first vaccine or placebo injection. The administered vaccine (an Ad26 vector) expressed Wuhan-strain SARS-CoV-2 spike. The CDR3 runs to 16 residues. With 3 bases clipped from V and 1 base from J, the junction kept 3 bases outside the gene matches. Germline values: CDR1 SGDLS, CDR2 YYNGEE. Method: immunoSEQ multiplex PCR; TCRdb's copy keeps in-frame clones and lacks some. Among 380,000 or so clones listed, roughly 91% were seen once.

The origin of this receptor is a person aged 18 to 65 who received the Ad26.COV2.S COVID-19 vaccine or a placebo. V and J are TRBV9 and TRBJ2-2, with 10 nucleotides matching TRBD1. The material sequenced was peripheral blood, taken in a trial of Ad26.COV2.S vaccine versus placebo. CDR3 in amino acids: CASSGQGALNTGELFF. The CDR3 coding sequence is TGTGCCAGCAGCGGACAGGGGGCGTTGAACACCGGGGAGCTGTTTTTT.